The subject of this entry is one T cell receptor (beta chain). What it binds is not known. Blood sampling was done at baseline, cycle 4 day 1, and cycle 7 day 1. Produced via immunoSEQ multiplex PCR; TCRdb's table is partial and in-frame only. The table records roughly 23,000 clones, approximately 80% of them present only once. V lost 4 bases to trimming and J lost 4 bases, with 18 bases between them. The germline V gene has CDR1 SGDLS and CDR2 YYNGEE. The CDR3 covers 17 residues. These data are taken from a study of OX40 agonist ivuxolimab in advanced cancers. Study as a whole: Ivuxolimab is an agonistic anti-OX40 (CD134) antibody, and patients were treated with it. A mean age of approximately 60 years, range about 20 to 79, was recorded, and around 85% were male.

Study-wide results and limits: Low normalized clonal expansion also occurred in some nonresponding patients.

The source of this sequence is an adult with an advanced solid tumor such as melanoma, head and neck, liver or kidney cancer. The rearrangement joins TRBV9 to TRBJ1-6; perhaps TRBD1 as D (5 bases). The sample in question was CD4+ or CD8+ T cells sorted from blood, obtained in a trial of the OX40 agonist ivuxolimab. The CDR3 protein is CASSPRGTADYNSPLHF. CDR3 nucleotides: TGTGCCAGCAGCCCTCGAGGGACGGCGGATTATAATTCACCCCTCCACTTT. The entire variable domain, with the rest obtained from reference TRBV9 and TRBJ1-6, is as follows: DSGVTQTPKHLITATGQRVTLRCSPRSGDLSVYWYQQSLDQGLQFLIQYYNGEERAKGNILERFSAQQFPDLHSELNLSSLELGDSALYFCASSPRGTADYNSPLHFGNGTRLTVT.